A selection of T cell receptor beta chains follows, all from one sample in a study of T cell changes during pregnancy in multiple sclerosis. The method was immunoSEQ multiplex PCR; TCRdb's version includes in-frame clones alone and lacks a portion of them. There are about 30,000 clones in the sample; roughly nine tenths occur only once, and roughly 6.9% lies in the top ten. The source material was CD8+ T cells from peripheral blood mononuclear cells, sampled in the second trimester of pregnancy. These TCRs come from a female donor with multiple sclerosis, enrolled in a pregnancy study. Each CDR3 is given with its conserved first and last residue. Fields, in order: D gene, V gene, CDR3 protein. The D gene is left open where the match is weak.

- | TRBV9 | CASSVSGGSNGELFF
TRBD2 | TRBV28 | CASSGLAGRSYEQYF
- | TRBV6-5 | CASSAQGSGYTF
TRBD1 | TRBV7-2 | CASSVEGQPENSPLHF
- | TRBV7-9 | CASSLGLKNIQYF
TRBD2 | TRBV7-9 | CASSLEKGGGSSYNEQFF
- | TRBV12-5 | CASGQRYNEQFF
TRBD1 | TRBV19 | CASSTRDRDQPQHF
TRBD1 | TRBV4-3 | CASSPRTGGDTGELFF
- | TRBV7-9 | CASSSWTEGTDTQYF
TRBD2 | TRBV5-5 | CASRPSRDYYEQYF
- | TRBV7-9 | CASSEGESYGYTF
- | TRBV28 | CASEDGGQGGEQYF
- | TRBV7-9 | CASSTGSEQYF
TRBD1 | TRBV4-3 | CASSQVHDRGDEQFF
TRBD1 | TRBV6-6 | CASSYPDRVYEQYF
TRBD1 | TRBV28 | CASSIVRGLGTDTQYF
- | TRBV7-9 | CASSPLTAQGLEQYF
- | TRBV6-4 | CASSDSAVDTQYF
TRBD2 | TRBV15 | CATSRDQSSGNNEQFF
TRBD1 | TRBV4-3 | CASSQVTGGENTEAFF
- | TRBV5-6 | CASSLGVARLEQFF